This TCR beta chain was identified in a study of T cells in Graves' hyperthyroidism and ophthalmopathy. Worth noting for this clonotype: Being one base from a much bigger clone, this may be a read error.

Amplification yielded TCR beta CDR3 regions, with RNA transcripts as the source. Using the HTBI primer set, a first-round RT-PCR was run on the TCR CDR3. MiXCR, run by TCRdb on the multiplex PCR reads, gives a single entry per CDR3 protein. The table shows some 360,000 distinct CDR3 sequences, with over 11% occurring only once. Germline CDR1 reads SGHDN; CDR2 reads FVKESK. V lost 3 bases, J lost 6 bases, and 18 bases lay in between. The CDR3 covers 16 residues. This TCR was sampled from a woman in her sixties with Graves' hyperthyroidism. Source material: blood. The chain employs TRBV14 and TRBJ2-1; D might be TRBD2 (5 bases). The CDR3 is CASSHESGNWFNEQFF. CDR3 nucleotides: TGTGCCAGCAGCCATGAAAGCGGAAATTGGTTCAATGAGCAGTTCTTC.